A single sample is the source of the 20 T cell receptor beta chains below, sequenced in a study of blood T cells in healthy people across ages. With a J-beta primer mix and a sample-barcoded 5' primer, a second PCR ran about 6 to 11 cycles. TCRdb re-called the 5' RACE reads through MiXCR, storing one row per CDR3 protein. The sample has 750,000 to 850,000 distinct CDR3 sequences; 20% to 25% are singletons. This sample also appeared in a second study, on T cells of mothers and their children.

The specimen sequenced was blood. These receptors all stem from a boy aged 5-17 years in good health.

This clonotype was observed a few times. This chain joins TRBV4-3 and TRBJ2-5; no reliable D call. With the DNA end fitting TRBJ2-7 better, the J assignment may be wrong. This CDR3 is built from 17 residues. Per the germline V gene, CDR1 is LGHNA and CDR2 is YSLEER. Here the CDR3 DNA reads TGCGCCAGCAGCCAAGACCGGTCCCCGGGTGCGCCCTACGAGCAGTACTTC. Translation: CASSQDRSPGAPYEQYF.

This clonotype turned up a few times. This chain joins TRBV6-2 or TRBV6-3 and TRBJ2-1, with 10 bases fitting TRBD2. The CDR3 is 15 residues long. V shed 7 bases and J 7 bases; nucleotides not matched to a gene: 10. Germline values: CDR1 MNHEY, CDR2 SVGEGT. DNA of the CDR3: TGTGCCAGCACCTCGGGACTAGCGATAAGGAATGAGCAGTTCTTC. Translating gives CASTSGLAIRNEQFF.

This chain connects TRBV6-2 or TRBV6-3 to TRBJ2-1, with 7 bases aligning to TRBD2. The CDR3 totals 15 residues. Germline CDR1 MNHEY, CDR2 SVGEGT. With V trimmed by 1 base and J by 9 bases, 9 bases remained unmatched. The CDR3 is CASSYYSGIGGEQFF. CDR3 bases: TGTGCCAGCAGTTACTACAGCGGGATCGGCGGTGAGCAGTTCTTC.

This clonotype was observed many times. The gene calls are TRBV5-4 and TRBJ1-4; no clear D gene. The V gene lost 0 bases and the J gene lost 8 bases, with 14 bases spanning the gap. Germline V gene data show CDR1 as SGHNT and CDR2 as YYREEE (reference sequence). This CDR3 contains 15 residues. CDR3 amino acids: CASSLGGRRSEKLFF. The CDR3, as DNA: TGTGCCAGCAGCTTGGGTGGCAGGAGGAGCGAAAAACTGTTTTTT.

A few counts support this clonotype. The chain employs TRBV29-1 and TRBJ2-4, with a possible D match to TRBD1 (6 bases). Trimming removed 3 bases from V and 5 bases from J, with 8 bases in between. This CDR3 spans 12 amino acids. Germline CDR1 reads SQVTM; CDR2 reads ANQGSEA. CDR3: CSVDRGENIQYF. CDR3 DNA sequence: TGCAGCGTTGACAGGGGTGAAAACATTCAGTACTTC. The whole variable domain, remainder taken from reference TRBV29-1 and TRBJ2-4, is SAVISQKPSRDICQRGTSLTIQCQVDSQVTMMFWYRQQPGQSLTLIATANQGSEATYESGFVIDKFPISRPNLTFSTLTVSNMSPEDSSIYLCSVDRGENIQYFGAGTRLSVL.

The V and J genes are TRBV7-2 and TRBJ1-3; no definite D call. CDR1 is SGHTA, CDR2 FQGNSA, per germline. V dropped 1 base and J dropped 4 bases, with 8 bases sitting between them. This CDR3 comprises 14 residues. The CDR3 coding sequence is TGTGCCAGCAGCTTAGGATTACCAGGAAACACCATATATTTT. Its translation: CASSLGLPGNTIYF.

This clonotype was found many times. This chain connects TRBV27 to TRBJ1-2, with 7 bases identical to TRBD1. J was trimmed by 4 bases and V by 5 bases; bases with no gene match: 4. The CDR3 is 13 amino acids. Germline values: CDR1 MNHEY, CDR2 SMNVEV (reference sequence). CDR3 nucleotide sequence: TGTGCCAGCAGTCTCGGACAGGCCTATGGCTACACCTTC. Its translation is CASSLGQAYGYTF.

The sample holds many counts of this clonotype. V usage is TRBV7-9 and J usage is TRBJ2-7; TRBD1 agrees at 11 bases. With V trimmed by 5 bases and J by 3 bases, 3 bases remained unmatched. The CDR3 contains 14 residues. Germline V gives CDR1 SEHNR, CDR2 FQNEAQ (reference sequence). The CDR3 sequence: CASSTGTGGYEQYF. The CDR3 DNA sequence: TGTGCCAGCAGCACCGGGACAGGGGGCTACGAGCAGTACTTC.

J is TRBJ2-3 and V is TRBV2, with D hard to call. Looked up from germline, CDR1 is SNHLY and CDR2 is FYNNEI. Trimming pared 4 bases from V and 11 bases from J, leaving 7 bases between. The CDR3 runs to 10 residues. Here the CDR3 DNA reads TGTGCCAGCAGTGCCGGCCGGCAGTATTTT. Residues: CASSAGRQYF.

The CDR3 nucleotides are TGCGCCAGCAGCCAAGTGGGACTAGAAGGGAGAGAGACCCAGTACTTC. Amino acids: CASSQVGLEGRETQYF. The V gene is TRBV4-3, the J gene TRBJ2-5; TRBD2 agrees at 8 bases. Germline values: CDR1 LGHNA, CDR2 YSLEER. Losses at the gene ends were 1 base for V and 4 bases for J; bases not matched to a gene: 8. This CDR3 comprises 16 residues.

Regarding this clonotype: The conserved closing phenylalanine or tryptophan is absent in this CDR3, likely reflecting a read error. The chain carries TRBV7-9 and TRBJ2-5; D gene uncertain. Germline assignment: CDR1 SEHNR and CDR2 FQNEAQ (reference sequence). V shed 2 bases and J shed 1 base, with 5 bases lying between them. This CDR3 region has 13 residues. The CDR3 loop reads CASSLSFQETQYL. The DNA for the CDR3 is TGTGCCAGCAGCTTATCTTTCCAAGAGACCCAGTACCTC.

The chain links TRBV20-1 to TRBJ2-1, with D perhaps TRBD2 (6 bases). CDR1 is DFQATT, CDR2 SNEGSKA, per germline (reference sequence). The V end was cut by 5 bases, the J end by 0 bases, with 14 bases between. This CDR3 comprises 15 residues. The CDR3 bases are TGCAGTGCTCAAGCCCGGGGGACCTCCTACAATGAGCAGTTCTTC. Translation: CSAQARGTSYNEQFF.

The chain links TRBV7-3 to TRBJ1-2; D is possibly TRBD1 (6 bases). The germline CDR1 and CDR2 sequences are SGHTA and FQGTGA. The V end lost 2 bases, the J end lost 5 bases, and 12 bases lay between the germline ends. There are 14 residues in the CDR3. The CDR3 is CASSLGGQSYGYTF. CDR3 sequence (DNA): TGTGCCAGCAGCTTAGGAGGACAGAGTTATGGCTACACCTTC.

V gene TRBV27 combines with J gene TRBJ1-6; D is ambiguous. Germline CDR1 reads MNHEY; CDR2 reads SMNVEV (reference sequence). This CDR3 is 13 amino acids long. V was trimmed by 5 bases and J by 14 bases, leaving 16 bases between them. The CDR3 DNA follows: TGTGCCAGCAGTCCTTGGACCCCCCAGGCCCTCCACTTT. Its protein product is CASSPWTPQALHF.

The chain couples TRBV25-1 to TRBJ2-5, with D perhaps matching TRBD2 (5 bases). CDR1 is MGHDK, CDR2 SYGVNS, per germline. The CDR3 is 15 amino acids. V lost 2 bases to trimming and J lost 4 bases, with 14 bases between them. The CDR3 region has the DNA TGTGCCAGCAGTGAAGCCATTAGCGCAGTAGAGACCCAGTACTTC. Translation gives CASSEAISAVETQYF.

As regards this clonotype: A junction end diverges from the germline sequence, so it may reflect a read error. The rearrangement uses TRBV5-6 and TRBJ2-5, with D uncertain. This CDR3 is 11 amino acids long. Germline CDR1 reads SGHDT; CDR2 reads YYEEEE. CDR3 in DNA: TGTGCCAGCAGCTTGGGAGAGACCCAGCACTTC. Amino acid sequence: CASSLGETQHF.

The V gene is TRBV5-1, the J gene TRBJ2-5, with D possibly matching TRBD1 (6 bases). Germline V gene lookup returns CDR1 SGHRS and CDR2 YFSETQ. This CDR3 region has 15 residues. The V end lost 1 base, the J end lost 4 bases, and 14 bases lay between the germline ends. CDR3 sequence: CASSLLQGPSETQYF. The CDR3 DNA follows: TGCGCCAGCAGCTTGTTACAGGGACCCTCAGAGACCCAGTACTTC.

A few counts support this clonotype. The rearrangement joins TRBV12-3 or TRBV12-4 to TRBJ1-2; D might be TRBD1 (5 bases). This CDR3 comprises 16 residues. With 5 bases removed from V and 1 base from J, the gap between germline ends came to 17 bases. This CDR3 reads CASSSSGRALNYGYTF. The DNA of the CDR3 is TGTGCCAGCAGTAGCAGTGGCAGGGCCCTTAACTATGGCTACACCTTC.

The chain links TRBV7-2 to TRBJ1-1; D gene ambiguous. The CDR3 totals 14 residues. Per the germline V gene, CDR1 is SGHTA and CDR2 is FQGNSA. V dropped 1 base and J dropped 6 bases, with 12 bases sitting between them. The CDR3 sequence is CASSLVRVGSEAFF. The DNA for the CDR3 is TGTGCCAGCAGCTTAGTGCGGGTGGGATCTGAAGCTTTCTTT.

The chain links TRBV6-5 to TRBJ1-5; 7 bases fit TRBD1. With 6 bases clipped from V and 5 bases from J, the junction kept 10 bases outside the gene matches. This CDR3 has 15 residues. CDR1 and CDR2 (germline): MNHEY, SVGAGI. CDR3 protein: CASSQGTGEYQPQHF. The CDR3 DNA sequence: TGTGCCAGCAGCCAAGGTACAGGGGAATATCAGCCCCAGCATTTT.